This is a list of T cell receptor beta chains from one sample in a study of blood T cells in healthy people across ages. MiXCR, run by TCRdb on the 5' RACE reads, gives a single entry per CDR3 protein. The profile covers about 780,000 distinct CDR3 sequences, with about 46% appearing a single time and approximately 18% taken by the ten largest. Sequenced input: blood. The receptors stem from a man aged 80 or over in good health. Both conserved end residues are part of each CDR3. Each record gives: J gene, D gene, V gene, clone size, CDR3 DNA, CDR3 protein. A D gene is named only where the DNA matches it firmly. Clone size is shown for a subset of rows, as once, few, many or a class of expanded clone.

j_gene: TRBJ2-7
d_gene: TRBD2
v_gene: TRBV7-2
abundance: few
CDR3nt: TGTGCCAGCAGCAATGTTCGGGCTAGCGGGATGCGGGAGCAGTACTTC
CDR3aa: CASSNVRASGMREQYF

j_gene: TRBJ2-7
d_gene: TRBD2
v_gene: TRBV7-6
abundance: few
CDR3nt: TGTGCCAGCAGCATTAGCGGGAGCACGATTTACGAGCAGTACTTC
CDR3aa: CASSISGSTIYEQYF

j_gene: TRBJ2-5
d_gene: NA
v_gene: TRBV29-1
abundance: NA
CDR3nt: TGCAGCGTTGCGCAGGGAAAGAGAGAGACCCAGTACTTC
CDR3aa: CSVAQGKRETQYF

j_gene: TRBJ2-7
d_gene: TRBD2
v_gene: TRBV7-2
abundance: few
CDR3nt: TGTGCCAGCAGCTTAGTAGCGGGAGAGGCCTACGAGCAGTACTTC
CDR3aa: CASSLVAGEAYEQYF

j_gene: TRBJ2-7
d_gene: TRBD2
v_gene: TRBV27
abundance: NA
CDR3nt: TGTGCCAGCAGTTTGGGCGGGGGGCCAGAGTCCTACGAGCAGTACTTC
CDR3aa: CASSLGGGPESYEQYF

j_gene: TRBJ2-1
d_gene: NA
v_gene: TRBV10-3
abundance: NA
CDR3nt: TGTGCCATCAGTGAGAGTGGCCGGGGCGCCCCGGGGAATGAGCAGTTCTTC
CDR3aa: CAISESGRGAPGNEQFF

j_gene: TRBJ1-5
d_gene: NA
v_gene: TRBV12-3/TRBV12-4
abundance: NA
CDR3nt: TGTGCCAGCAGCCACGGACAGACAAATCAGCCCCAGCATTTT
CDR3aa: CASSHGQTNQPQHF

j_gene: TRBJ2-1
d_gene: NA
v_gene: TRBV6-2/TRBV6-3
abundance: NA
CDR3nt: TGTGCCAGCAGTATCGGGACCTACAATGAGCAGTTCTTC
CDR3aa: CASSIGTYNEQFF

j_gene: TRBJ2-3
d_gene: NA
v_gene: TRBV18
abundance: NA
CDR3nt: TGTGCCAGCTCCCTGCCCTCCGGCCGGGCAGATACGCAGTATTTT
CDR3aa: CASSLPSGRADTQYF

j_gene: TRBJ2-5
d_gene: NA
v_gene: TRBV5-6
abundance: few
CDR3nt: TGTGCCAGCAGGGAGACAGGCAAAGAAGAGACCCAGTACTTC
CDR3aa: CASRETGKEETQYF